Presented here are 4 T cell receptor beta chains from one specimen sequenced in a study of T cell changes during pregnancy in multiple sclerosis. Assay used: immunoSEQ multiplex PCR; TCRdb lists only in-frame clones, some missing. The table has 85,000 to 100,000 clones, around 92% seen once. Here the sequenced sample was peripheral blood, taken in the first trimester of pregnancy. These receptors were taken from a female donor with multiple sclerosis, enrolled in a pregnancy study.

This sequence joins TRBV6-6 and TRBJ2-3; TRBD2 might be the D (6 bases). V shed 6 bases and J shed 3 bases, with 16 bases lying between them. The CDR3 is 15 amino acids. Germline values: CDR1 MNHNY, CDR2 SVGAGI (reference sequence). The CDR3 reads CASRPGGGRTDTQYF. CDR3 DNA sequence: TGTGCCAGCAGACCCGGCGGAGGGAGGACAGATACGCAGTATTTT.

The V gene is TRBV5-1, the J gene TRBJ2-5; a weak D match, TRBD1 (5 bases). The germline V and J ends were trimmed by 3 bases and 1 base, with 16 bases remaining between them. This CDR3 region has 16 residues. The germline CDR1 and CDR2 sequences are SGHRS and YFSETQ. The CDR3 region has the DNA TGCGCCAGCAGCTCCGGGCTAGGGGCGTTCCAAGAGACCCAGTACTTC. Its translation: CASSSGLGAFQETQYF.

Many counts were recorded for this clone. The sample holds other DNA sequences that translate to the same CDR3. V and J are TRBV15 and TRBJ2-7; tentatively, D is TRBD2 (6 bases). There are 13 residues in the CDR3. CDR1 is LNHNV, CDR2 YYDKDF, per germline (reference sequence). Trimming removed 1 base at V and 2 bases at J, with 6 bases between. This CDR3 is CATSRGTTYEQYF. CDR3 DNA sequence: TGTGCCACCAGCAGAGGGACTACCTACGAGCAGTACTTC.

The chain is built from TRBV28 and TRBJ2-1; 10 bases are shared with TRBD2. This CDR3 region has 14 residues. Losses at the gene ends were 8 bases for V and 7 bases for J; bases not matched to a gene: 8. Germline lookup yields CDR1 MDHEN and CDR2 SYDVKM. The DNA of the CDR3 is TGTGCCAGCCTGCCTAGCGGGAGTAGTAATGAGCAGTTCTTC. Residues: CASLPSGSSNEQFF.